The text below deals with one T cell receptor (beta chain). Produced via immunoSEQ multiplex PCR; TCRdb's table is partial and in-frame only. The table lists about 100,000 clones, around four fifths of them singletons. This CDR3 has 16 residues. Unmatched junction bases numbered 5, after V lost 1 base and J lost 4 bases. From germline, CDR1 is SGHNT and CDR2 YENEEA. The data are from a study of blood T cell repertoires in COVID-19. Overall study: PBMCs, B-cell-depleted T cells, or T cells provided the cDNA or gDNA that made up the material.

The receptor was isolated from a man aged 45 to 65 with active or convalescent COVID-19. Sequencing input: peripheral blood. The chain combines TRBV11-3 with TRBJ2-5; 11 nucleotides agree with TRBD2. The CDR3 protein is CASSLGLAGWRETQYF. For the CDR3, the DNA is TGTGCCAGCAGCTTAGGACTAGCGGGATGGAGAGAGACCCAGTACTTC.